The text below deals with one TCR beta chain. The CDR3 runs 16 residues. Germline-derived CDR1 and CDR2 are LNHDA and SQIVND (reference sequence). V gave up 1 base and J gave up 2 bases; unmatched junction bases: 1. The data were produced by immunoSEQ multiplex PCR, yet TCRdb's version contains in-frame clones alone and is incomplete. The sample records hundreds of thousands of clones, more than 80% being singletons. These data come from a study of blood T cell repertoires in COVID-19. This TCR derives from a man aged 35 to 55 with acute or convalescent COVID-19. The rearrangement joins TRBV19 to TRBJ2-1; 11 positions agree with TRBD2. The specimen sequenced was peripheral blood. CDR3 residues: CASSIGSGGAYNEQFF. The CDR3 DNA is TGTGCCAGTAGTATAGGTAGCGGGGGGGCCTACAATGAGCAGTTCTTC.